The rows below give T cell receptor beta chains drawn from one sample of a study of T cell responses to AZD1222 COVID-19 vaccine. Sequenced by immunoSEQ multiplex PCR; TCRdb stores in-frame clones only, minus some. The table includes roughly 120,000 clones, around 90% detected once. Sequenced material: peripheral blood, taken on day 0 of AZD1222 vaccination. These receptor sequences come from an adult in good health. CDR3s include the opening cysteine and the closing phenylalanine or tryptophan. A D gene is named only where the DNA matches it firmly. Not every row has a clone size; where given, it reads once, few, many or a size class.

TRBJ2-7 13 . . TRBV19 CASSLDRFYEQYF TGTGCCAGTAGCTTAGACAGGTTCTACGAGCAGTACTTC
TRBJ1-2 15 . . TRBV5-1 CASSPEGGLGYGYTF TGCGCCAGCAGCCCGGAGGGGGGGCTAGGCTATGGCTACACCTTC
TRBJ2-7 11 . . TRBV6-2/TRBV6-3 CASSDGPEQYF TGTGCCAGCAGTGACGGGCCCGAGCAGTACTTC
TRBJ2-5 16 . TRBD2 TRBV15 CATRRGPGLAGETQYF TGTGCCACCAGGAGAGGCCCGGGACTAGCAGGGGAGACCCAGTACTTC
TRBJ2-1 14 few . TRBV2 CASNRQVNYNEQFF TGTGCCAGCAACCGACAGGTAAACTACAATGAGCAGTTCTTC
TRBJ2-7 16 . . TRBV7-2 CASSSFGRIPIYEQYF TGTGCCAGCAGCTCCTTTGGGCGTATCCCCATCTACGAGCAGTACTTC
TRBJ1-2 14 . . TRBV10-2 CASSEPYDSYGYTF TGCGCCAGCAGTGAGCCTTACGACAGCTATGGCTACACCTTC
TRBJ1-6 15 once TRBD1 TRBV2 CASSVPGQEYSPLHF TGTGCCAGCAGCGTCCCGGGACAGGAATATTCACCCCTCCACTTT
TRBJ2-7 12 . . TRBV29-1 CSVGSSGNEQYF TGCAGCGTTGGCTCGTCGGGGAACGAGCAGTACTTC
TRBJ1-1 12 few . TRBV5-4 CASSLVGSEAFF TGTGCCAGCAGCTTGGTAGGGTCTGAAGCTTTCTTT
TRBJ1-1 19 . . TRBV2 CASSLTAPPGLQLNTEAFF TGTGCCAGCAGTTTAACCGCCCCACCGGGTCTTCAACTGAACACTGAAGCTTTCTTT
TRBJ2-7 17 . . TRBV7-6 CASSLTLRTVTSYEQYF TGTGCCAGCAGCTTAACCCTGCGGACAGTAACTTCCTACGAGCAGTACTTC
TRBJ2-1 17 . TRBD2 TRBV3-1/TRBV3-2 CASSLTGGGAGGNEQFF TGTGCCAGCAGCCTCACCGGCGGGGGGGCCGGGGGGAATGAGCAGTTCTTC
TRBJ2-7 16 . TRBD1 TRBV29-1 CSVEDRPLGQGYEQYF TGCAGCGTTGAAGATCGTCCTCTGGGACAGGGATACGAGCAGTACTTC
TRBJ2-5 13 . . TRBV5-4 CASSGASQETQYF TGTGCCAGCAGCGGAGCGAGTCAAGAGACCCAGTACTTC
TRBJ1-2 13 few . TRBV15 CATSENPGSGYTF TGTGCCACCAGCGAGAACCCAGGTTCCGGCTACACCTTC
TRBJ1-4 18 few . TRBV20-1 CSASFRARATPQNEKLFF TGCAGTGCTAGTTTCCGGGCACGGGCAACGCCTCAAAATGAAAAACTGTTTTTT
TRBJ1-4 18 . . TRBV3-1/TRBV3-2 CASSHLYLGRLRDEKLFF TGTGCCAGCAGCCATCTGTATTTGGGGCGGCTGAGGGATGAAAAACTGTTTTTT
TRBJ2-7 17 . TRBD1 TRBV7-7 CASSYLKGRTGYHEQYF TGTGCCAGCAGCTACCTAAAGGGCAGGACAGGGTACCACGAGCAGTACTTC
TRBJ2-7 14 . TRBD2 TRBV7-2 CASSLSSGGREQYF TGTGCCAGCAGCTTATCTAGCGGGGGGCGCGAGCAGTACTTC
TRBJ2-1 14 once . TRBV7-2 CASSFRRAYNEQFF TGTGCCAGCTCTTTCAGAAGGGCCTACAATGAGCAGTTCTTC
TRBJ1-2 13 . . TRBV19 CASSMDWNYGYTF TGTGCCAGTAGTATGGATTGGAACTATGGCTACACCTTC
TRBJ1-1 15 . TRBD1 TRBV18 CASSPQTGGAGEAFF TGTGCCAGCTCACCACAGACAGGGGGCGCGGGTGAAGCTTTCTTT
TRBJ1-6 14 . . TRBV5-6 CASSLGPGNSPLHF TGTGCCAGCAGCTTGGGTCCAGGTAATTCACCCCTCCACTTT
TRBJ2-5 17 once . TRBV7-9 CASSRSGRGGLQETQYF TGTGCCAGCAGCCGCTCCGGCAGGGGGGGCCTCCAAGAGACCCAGTACTTC
TRBJ1-1 15 . TRBD1 TRBV11-3 CASSAKGQGNTEAFF TGTGCCAGCAGCGCAAAGGGACAGGGGAACACTGAAGCTTTCTTT
TRBJ2-7 12 . TRBD1 TRBV5-1 CASSWGGQGPYF TGCGCCAGCAGCTGGGGGGGACAGGGGCCGTACTTC
TRBJ2-1 11 . . TRBV5-6 CASSFRRASFF TGTGCCAGCAGCTTTCGCAGAGCATCCTTCTTC
TRBJ1-2 18 once TRBD1 TRBV4-1 CASSQATLSGQANYGYTF TGCGCCAGCAGCCAAGCAACCCTCTCCGGACAGGCTAACTATGGCTACACCTTC
TRBJ1-1 13 . . TRBV3-1/TRBV3-2 CASSPSGDTEAFF TGTGCCAGCAGCCCGTCCGGGGACACTGAAGCTTTCTTT
TRBJ1-6 15 . TRBD1 TRBV6-2/TRBV6-3 CASSYGTGYPTPLHF TGTGCCAGCAGTTACGGGACAGGGTACCCCACACCCCTCCACTTT
TRBJ1-2 13 . . TRBV5-1 CASSMRDKSGYTF TGCGCCAGCAGCATGCGGGACAAAAGTGGCTACACCTTC
TRBJ1-5 13 . . TRBV15 CATSGRAHQPQHF TGTGCCACCAGCGGGAGGGCTCATCAGCCCCAGCATTTT
TRBJ2-7 16 few . TRBV27 CASSKIGAGKNYEQYF TGTGCCAGCAGTAAAATCGGGGCAGGGAAGAATTACGAGCAGTACTTC
TRBJ2-1 17 . TRBD2 TRBV3-1/TRBV3-2 CASSQGPGLAGDNEQFF TGTGCCAGCAGCCAAGGACCCGGACTAGCGGGGGACAATGAGCAGTTCTTC
TRBJ1-4 15 . TRBD1 TRBV9 CASSVNVGGGEKLFF TGTGCCAGCAGCGTAAATGTAGGGGGCGGTGAAAAACTGTTTTTT
TRBJ2-7 14 . TRBD1 TRBV7-2 CASRDRGTNYEQYF TGTGCCAGCCGCGACAGGGGGACAAACTACGAGCAGTACTTC
TRBJ2-4 12 . . TRBV2 CAIGEPKNIQYF TGTGCCATCGGGGAGCCCAAAAACATTCAGTACTTC
TRBJ2-2 15 . TRBD1 TRBV27 CASAGDRVVTGELFF TGTGCCAGCGCGGGGGACAGGGTTGTGACCGGGGAGCTGTTTTTT
TRBJ2-7 13 . . TRBV5-4 CASSLAAAREQYF TGTGCCAGCAGCTTGGCGGCGGCGAGGGAGCAGTACTTC
TRBJ1-1 12 . TRBD1 TRBV2 CASSGDRGEAFF TGTGCCAGCAGTGGGGACAGGGGAGAAGCTTTCTTT
TRBJ2-7 15 . TRBD1 TRBV5-5 CASSLSGTGKFEQYF TGTGCCAGCAGCTTATCCGGGACAGGGAAGTTCGAGCAGTACTTC
TRBJ2-5 12 . . TRBV7-7 CASSPGLPTQYF TGTGCCAGCAGCCCGGGACTCCCGACCCAGTACTTC
TRBJ1-2 11 . . TRBV12-5 CASGWRAGYTF TGTGCTAGTGGTTGGCGTGCTGGCTACACCTTC